This TCR beta chain was observed in a study of T-cell memory formation after mild COVID-19. Study results and caveats: Balance between CD4 and CD8 was seen in clones contracting day 15 to 85, and a CD4+ lean was seen in later expanders. Those CD4+ clones that contracted were mainly in CM and EM (CD8+ ones in EMRA).

Germline V gene lookup returns CDR1 DFQATT and CDR2 SNEGSKA (reference sequence). Germline trimming cut 6 bases from V and 1 base from J; bases unmatched to any gene: 12. The CDR3 covers 16 residues. Constant-segment primers were used for 5'RACE, and the resulting TCR alpha and TCR beta cDNA libraries carried sample barcodes and UMIs. TCRdb reprocessed the 5' RACE reads with MiXCR, giving one entry per CDR3 protein. Of 550,000 to 600,000 distinct CDR3 sequences listed, less than 25% are singletons. Ten or more counts support this clonotype. Its antigen is unknown. The sequence derives from an adult woman who had mild COVID-19 (a few samples of this study predate the infection). Cell type and time point are not known. This sequence joins TRBV20-1 and TRBJ2-1, with 7 positions matching TRBD2. Sequencing used PBMCs or a T cell subset sorted from them (not recorded which). The CDR3 DNA sequence: TGCAGTGCCGGAGAGGGAGGGATCCAATCCTACAATGAGCAGTTCTTC. It codes for CSAGEGGIQSYNEQFF.